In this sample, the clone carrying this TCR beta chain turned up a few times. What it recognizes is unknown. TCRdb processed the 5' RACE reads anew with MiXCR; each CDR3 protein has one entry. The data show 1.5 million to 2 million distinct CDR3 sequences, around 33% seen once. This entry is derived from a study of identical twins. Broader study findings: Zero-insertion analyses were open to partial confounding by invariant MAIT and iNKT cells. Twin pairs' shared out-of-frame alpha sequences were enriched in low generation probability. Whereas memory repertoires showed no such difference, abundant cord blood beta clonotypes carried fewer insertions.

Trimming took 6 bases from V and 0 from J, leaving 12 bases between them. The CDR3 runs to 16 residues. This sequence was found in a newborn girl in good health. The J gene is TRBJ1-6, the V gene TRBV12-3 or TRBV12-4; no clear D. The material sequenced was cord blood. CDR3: CASSPSWGSYNSPLHF. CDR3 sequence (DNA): TGTGCCAGCAGCCCAAGTTGGGGCTCCTATAATTCACCCCTCCACTTT.